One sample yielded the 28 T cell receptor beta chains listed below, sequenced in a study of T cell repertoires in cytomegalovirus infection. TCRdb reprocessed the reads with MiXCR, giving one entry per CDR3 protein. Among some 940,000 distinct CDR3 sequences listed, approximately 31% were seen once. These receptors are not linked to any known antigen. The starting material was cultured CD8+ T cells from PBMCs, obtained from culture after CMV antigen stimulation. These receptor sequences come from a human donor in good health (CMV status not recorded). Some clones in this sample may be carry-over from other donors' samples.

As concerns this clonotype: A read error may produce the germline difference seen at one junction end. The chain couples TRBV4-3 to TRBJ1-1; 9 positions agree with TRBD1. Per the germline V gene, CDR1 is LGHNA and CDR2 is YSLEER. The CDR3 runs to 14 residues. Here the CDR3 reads CANSPDRGNTEAFF. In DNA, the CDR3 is TGCGCCAACAGCCCGGACAGGGGGAACACTGAAGCTTTCTTT.

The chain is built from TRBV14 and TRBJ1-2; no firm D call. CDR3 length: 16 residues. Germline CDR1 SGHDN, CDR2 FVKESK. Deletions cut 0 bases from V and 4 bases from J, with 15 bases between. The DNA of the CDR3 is TGTGCCAGCAGCCAAGAGATCCCGTCTATGGGCTATGGCTACACCTTC. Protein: CASSQEIPSMGYGYTF.

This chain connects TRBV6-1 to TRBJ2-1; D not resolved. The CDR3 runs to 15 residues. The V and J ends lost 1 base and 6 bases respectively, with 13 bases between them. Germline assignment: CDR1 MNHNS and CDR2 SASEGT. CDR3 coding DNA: TGTGCCAGCAGTGAAGAAACGAAGGCTCTCAATGAGCAGTTCTTC. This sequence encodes CASSEETKALNEQFF.

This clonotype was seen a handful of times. This chain's CDR3 is CASSYTYSTNEKLFF. DNA of the CDR3: TGTGCCAGCAGTTACACGTACTCAACTAATGAAAAACTGTTTTTT. The chain employs TRBV6-2 or TRBV6-3 and TRBJ1-4; no clear D. Trimming took 2 bases from V and 0 from J, leaving 7 bases between them. CDR3 length equals 15 residues. Germline CDR1 and CDR2: MNHEY and SVGEGT.

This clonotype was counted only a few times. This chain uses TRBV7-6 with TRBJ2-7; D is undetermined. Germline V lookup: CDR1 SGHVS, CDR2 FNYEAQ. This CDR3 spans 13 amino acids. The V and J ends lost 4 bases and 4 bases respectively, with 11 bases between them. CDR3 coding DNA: TGTGCCAGCAGCTCGCCTCTGGCTTACGAGCAGTACGTC. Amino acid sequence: CASSSPLAYEQYV.

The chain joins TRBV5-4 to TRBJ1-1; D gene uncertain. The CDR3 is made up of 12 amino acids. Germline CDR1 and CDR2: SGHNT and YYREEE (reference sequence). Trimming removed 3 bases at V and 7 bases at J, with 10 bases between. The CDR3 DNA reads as TGTGCCAGCAGCTCTGACTCGTTTGAAGCTTTCTTT. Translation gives CASSSDSFEAFF.

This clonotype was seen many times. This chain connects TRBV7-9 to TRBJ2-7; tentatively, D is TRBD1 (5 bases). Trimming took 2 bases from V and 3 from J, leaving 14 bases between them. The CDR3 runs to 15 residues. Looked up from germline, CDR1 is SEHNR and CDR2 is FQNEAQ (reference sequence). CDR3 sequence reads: CASSLTGRKLYEQYF. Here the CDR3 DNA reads TGTGCCAGCAGCTTAACAGGAAGAAAGCTCTACGAGCAGTACTTC.

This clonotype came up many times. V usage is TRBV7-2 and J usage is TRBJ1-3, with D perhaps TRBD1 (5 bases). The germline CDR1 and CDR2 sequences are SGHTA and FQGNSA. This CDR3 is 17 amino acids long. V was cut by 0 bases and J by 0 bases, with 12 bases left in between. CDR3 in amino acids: CASSLAGPTYSGNTIYF. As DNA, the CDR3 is TGTGCCAGCAGCTTAGCGGGACCTACCTACTCTGGAAACACCATATATTTT.

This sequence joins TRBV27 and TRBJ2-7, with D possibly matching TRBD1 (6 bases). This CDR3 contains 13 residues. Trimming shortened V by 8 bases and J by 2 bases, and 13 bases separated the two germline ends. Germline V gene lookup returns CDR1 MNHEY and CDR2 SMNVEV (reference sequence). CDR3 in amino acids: CASALGQTYEQYV. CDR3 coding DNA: TGTGCCAGCGCCCTAGGACAGACCTACGAGCAGTACGTC.

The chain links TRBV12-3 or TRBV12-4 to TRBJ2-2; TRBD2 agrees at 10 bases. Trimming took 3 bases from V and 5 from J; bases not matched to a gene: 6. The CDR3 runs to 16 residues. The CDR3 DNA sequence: TGTGCCAGCAGTTTTTGGCTAGCGGGGGAAACCGGGGAGCTGTTTTTT. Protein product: CASSFWLAGETGELFF.

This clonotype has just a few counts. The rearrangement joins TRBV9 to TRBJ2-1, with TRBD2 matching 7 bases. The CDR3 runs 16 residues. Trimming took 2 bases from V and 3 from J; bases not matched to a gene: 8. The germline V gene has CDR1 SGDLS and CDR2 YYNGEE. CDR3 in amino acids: CASSVLGGGGYNEQFF. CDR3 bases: TGTGCCAGCAGCGTTTTGGGGGGGGGAGGCTACAATGAGCAGTTCTTC.

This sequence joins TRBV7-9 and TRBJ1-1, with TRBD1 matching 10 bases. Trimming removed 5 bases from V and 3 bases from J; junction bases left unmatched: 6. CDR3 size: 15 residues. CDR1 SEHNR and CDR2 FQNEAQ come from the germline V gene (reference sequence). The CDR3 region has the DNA TGTGCCAGCAGCCTCCGACAGGGGGCGTACACTGAAGCTTTCTTT. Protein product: CASSLRQGAYTEAFF.

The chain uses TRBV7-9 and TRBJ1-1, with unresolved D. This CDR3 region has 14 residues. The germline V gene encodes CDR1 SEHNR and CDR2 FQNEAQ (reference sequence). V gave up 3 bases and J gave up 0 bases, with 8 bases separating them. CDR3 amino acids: CASSFSALNTEAFF. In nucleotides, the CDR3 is TGTGCCAGCAGCTTCAGCGCTTTGAACACTGAAGCTTTCTTT.

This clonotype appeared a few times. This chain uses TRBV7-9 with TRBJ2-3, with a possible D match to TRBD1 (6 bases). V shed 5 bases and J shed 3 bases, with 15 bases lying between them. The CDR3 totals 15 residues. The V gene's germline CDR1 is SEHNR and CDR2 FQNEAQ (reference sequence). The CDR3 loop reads CASSGGKVVTDTQYF. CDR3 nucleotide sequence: TGTGCCAGCAGCGGGGGCAAGGTAGTAACAGATACGCAGTATTTT.

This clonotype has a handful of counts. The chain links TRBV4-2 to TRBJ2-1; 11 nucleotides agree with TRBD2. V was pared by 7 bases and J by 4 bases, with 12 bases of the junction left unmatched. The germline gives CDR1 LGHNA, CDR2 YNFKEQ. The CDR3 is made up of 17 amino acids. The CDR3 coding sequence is TGTGCCAGCACCGAAAGACTAGCGGGGAGCCTATACAATGAGCAGTTCTTC. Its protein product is CASTERLAGSLYNEQFF.

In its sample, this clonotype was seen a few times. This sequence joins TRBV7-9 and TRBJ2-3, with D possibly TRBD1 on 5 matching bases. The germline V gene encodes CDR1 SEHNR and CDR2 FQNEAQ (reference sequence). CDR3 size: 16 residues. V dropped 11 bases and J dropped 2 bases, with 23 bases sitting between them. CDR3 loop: CASQGPQNQPTDTQYF. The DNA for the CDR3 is TGTGCCTCCCAGGGCCCACAGAACCAACCCACAGATACGCAGTATTTT.

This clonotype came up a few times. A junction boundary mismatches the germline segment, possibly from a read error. This CDR3 reads CASSPDGRGLAGGPYNEQFF. As DNA, the CDR3 is TGTGCCAGCAGCCCCGACGGTCGGGGACTAGCGGGGGGGCCCTACAATGAGCAGTTCTTC. The gene calls are TRBV4-1 and TRBJ2-1; 16 bases are shared with TRBD2. CDR1 MGHRA and CDR2 YSYEKL come from the germline V gene. This CDR3 is built from 20 residues.

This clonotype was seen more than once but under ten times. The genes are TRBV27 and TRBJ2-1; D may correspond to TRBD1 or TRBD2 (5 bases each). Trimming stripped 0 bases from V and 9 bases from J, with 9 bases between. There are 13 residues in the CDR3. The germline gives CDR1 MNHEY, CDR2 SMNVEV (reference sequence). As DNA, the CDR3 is TGTGCCAGCAGTTTATCGGGGACCGTTGAGCAGTTCTTC. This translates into CASSLSGTVEQFF.

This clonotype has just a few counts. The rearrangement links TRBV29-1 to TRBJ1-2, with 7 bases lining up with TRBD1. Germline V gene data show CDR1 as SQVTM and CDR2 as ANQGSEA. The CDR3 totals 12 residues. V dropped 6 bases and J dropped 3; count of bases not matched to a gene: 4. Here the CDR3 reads CSVVGTDYGYTF. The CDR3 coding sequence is TGCAGCGTCGTCGGGACAGACTATGGCTACACCTTC.

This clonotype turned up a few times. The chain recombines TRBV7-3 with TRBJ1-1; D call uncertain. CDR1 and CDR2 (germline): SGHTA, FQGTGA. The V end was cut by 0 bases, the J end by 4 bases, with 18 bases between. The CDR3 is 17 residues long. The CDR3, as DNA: TGTGCCAGCAGCTTAACTTGGGTCGGGTCGACACTCACTGAAGCTTTCTTT. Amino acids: CASSLTWVGSTLTEAFF.

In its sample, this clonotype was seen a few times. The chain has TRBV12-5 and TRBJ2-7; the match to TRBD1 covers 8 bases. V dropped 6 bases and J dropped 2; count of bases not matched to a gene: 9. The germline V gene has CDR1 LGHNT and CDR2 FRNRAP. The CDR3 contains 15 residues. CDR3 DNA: TGTGCTAGTGGCCCGGACAGGGAAATACCCTACGAGCAGTACTTC. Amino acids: CASGPDREIPYEQYF.

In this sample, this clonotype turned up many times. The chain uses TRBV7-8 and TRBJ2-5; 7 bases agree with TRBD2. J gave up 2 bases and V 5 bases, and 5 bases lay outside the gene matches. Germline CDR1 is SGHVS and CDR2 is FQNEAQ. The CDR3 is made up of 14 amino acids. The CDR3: CASSPLADQETQYF. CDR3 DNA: TGTGCCAGCAGCCCGCTAGCGGATCAAGAGACCCAGTACTTC. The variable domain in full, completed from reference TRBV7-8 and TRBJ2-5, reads GAGVSQSPRYKVAKRGQDVALRCDPISGHVSLFWYQQALGQGPEFLTYFQNEAQLDKSGLPSDRFFAERPEGSVSTLKIQRTQQEDSAVYLCASSPLADQETQYFGPGTRLLVL.

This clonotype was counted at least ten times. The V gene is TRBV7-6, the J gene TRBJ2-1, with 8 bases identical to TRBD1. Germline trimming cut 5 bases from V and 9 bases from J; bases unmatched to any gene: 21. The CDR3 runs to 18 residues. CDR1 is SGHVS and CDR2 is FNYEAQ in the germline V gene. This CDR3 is CASSLLGTTGQDVREQFF. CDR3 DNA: TGTGCCAGCAGCCTCCTGGGTACTACGGGACAGGATGTTCGTGAGCAGTTCTTC.

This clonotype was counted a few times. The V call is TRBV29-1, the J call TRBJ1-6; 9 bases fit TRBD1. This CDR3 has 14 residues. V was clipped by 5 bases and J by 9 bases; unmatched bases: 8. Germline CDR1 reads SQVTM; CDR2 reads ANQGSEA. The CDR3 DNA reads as TGCAGCGTTCCAATGGGACAGGGAGCTTCACCCCTCCACTTT. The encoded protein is CSVPMGQGASPLHF.

As DNA, the CDR3 is TGTGCCGCCGGATACAGGGTAAATACGATGAACACTGAAGCTTTCTTT. Translated, it gives CAAGYRVNTMNTEAFF. This chain joins TRBV12-3 or TRBV12-4 and TRBJ1-1; D perhaps matches TRBD1 (6 bases). V was trimmed by 11 bases and J by 0 bases, leaving 22 bases between them. The CDR3 consists of 16 residues.

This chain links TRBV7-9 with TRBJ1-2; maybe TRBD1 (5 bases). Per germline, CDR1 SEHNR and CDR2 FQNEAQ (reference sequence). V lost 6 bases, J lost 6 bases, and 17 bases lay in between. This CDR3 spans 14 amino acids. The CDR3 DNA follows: TGTGCCAGCAGATTCCCAGGGCAAAGTCATGGCTACACCTTC. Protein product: CASRFPGQSHGYTF.

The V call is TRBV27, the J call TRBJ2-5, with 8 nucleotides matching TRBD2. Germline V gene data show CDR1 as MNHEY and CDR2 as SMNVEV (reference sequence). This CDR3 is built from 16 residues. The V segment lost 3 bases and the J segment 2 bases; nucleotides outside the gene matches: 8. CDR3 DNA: TGTGCCAGCAGTTTCCTCCGGGGGGGACCGCAAGAGACCCAGTACTTC. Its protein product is CASSFLRGGPQETQYF.

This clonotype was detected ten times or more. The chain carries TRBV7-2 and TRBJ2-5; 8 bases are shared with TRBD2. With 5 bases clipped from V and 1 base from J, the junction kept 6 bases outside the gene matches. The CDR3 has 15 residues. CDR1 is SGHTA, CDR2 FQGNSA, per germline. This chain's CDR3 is CASSPAGALQETQYF. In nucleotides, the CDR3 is TGTGCCAGCAGCCCAGCGGGGGCCCTCCAAGAGACCCAGTACTTC.